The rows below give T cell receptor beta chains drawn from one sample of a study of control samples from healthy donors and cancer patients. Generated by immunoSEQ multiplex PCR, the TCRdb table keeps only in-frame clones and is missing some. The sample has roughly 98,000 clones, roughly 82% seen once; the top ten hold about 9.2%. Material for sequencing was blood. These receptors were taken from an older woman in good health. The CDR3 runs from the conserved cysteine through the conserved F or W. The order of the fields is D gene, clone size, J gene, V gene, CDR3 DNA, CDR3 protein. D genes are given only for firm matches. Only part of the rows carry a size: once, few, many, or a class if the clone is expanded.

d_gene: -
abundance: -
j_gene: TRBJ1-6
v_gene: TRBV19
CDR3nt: TGTGCCAGTAGTATAGATGCCAAAACAAATTCACCCCTCCACTTT
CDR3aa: CASSIDAKTNSPLHF

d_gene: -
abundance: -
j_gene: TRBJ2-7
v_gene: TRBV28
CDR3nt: TGTGCCAGCAGGAAAGGGGGGTACTACGAGCAGTACTTC
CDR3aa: CASRKGGYYEQYF

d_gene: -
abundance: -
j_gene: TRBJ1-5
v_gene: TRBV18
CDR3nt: TGTGCCAGCTCACCACCGATGGCAGGGAGGGTCAATCAGCCCCAGCATTTT
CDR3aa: CASSPPMAGRVNQPQHF

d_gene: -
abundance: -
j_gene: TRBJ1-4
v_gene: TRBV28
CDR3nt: TGTGCCAGCAGTCTCACAGGGCCCGGGAAGGAAAAACTGTTTTTT
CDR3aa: CASSLTGPGKEKLFF

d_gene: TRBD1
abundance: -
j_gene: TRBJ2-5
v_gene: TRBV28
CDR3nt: TGTGCCAGCAGTTTAATAGCAGGGGGACAAGAGACCCAGTACTTC
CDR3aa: CASSLIAGGQETQYF

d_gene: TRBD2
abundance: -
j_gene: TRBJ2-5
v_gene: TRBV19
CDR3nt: TGTGCCAGTAGTATAGCCGCACTAGCGGGATGGCAAGAGACCCAGTACTTC
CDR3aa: CASSIAALAGWQETQYF

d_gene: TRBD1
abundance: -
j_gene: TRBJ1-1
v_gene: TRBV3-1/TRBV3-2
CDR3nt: TGTGCCATAATCGACAGGGCGGGAAATGAAGCTTTCTTT
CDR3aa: CAIIDRAGNEAFF

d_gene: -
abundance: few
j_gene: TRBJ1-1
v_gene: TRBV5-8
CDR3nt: TGTGCCAGCAGCTTGGCGACCGGGACATTGAACACTGAAGCTTTCTTT
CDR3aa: CASSLATGTLNTEAFF

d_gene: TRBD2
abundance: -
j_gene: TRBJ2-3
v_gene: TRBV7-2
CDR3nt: TGTGCCAGCAGTCTTAGCGGGGGGCCTAGCACAGATACGCAGTATTTT
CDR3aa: CASSLSGGPSTDTQYF

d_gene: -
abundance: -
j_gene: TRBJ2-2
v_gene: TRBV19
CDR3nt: TGTGCCAGTAGGAAGGGACAAGGGCACGGGGAGCTGTTTTTT
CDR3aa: CASRKGQGHGELFF

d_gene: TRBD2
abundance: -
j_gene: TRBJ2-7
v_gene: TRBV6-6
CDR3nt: TGTGCCAGCAGCCCCCTGGATAGCGGGAGAACCTACGAGCAGTACTTC
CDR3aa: CASSPLDSGRTYEQYF

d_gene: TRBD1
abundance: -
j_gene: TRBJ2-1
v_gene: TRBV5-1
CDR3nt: TGCGCCAGCAGCTTGAGGACAGGGGTTTTTGGTGAGCAGTTCTTC
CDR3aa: CASSLRTGVFGEQFF

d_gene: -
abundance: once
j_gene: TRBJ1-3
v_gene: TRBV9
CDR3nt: TGTGCCAGCAGCGTAGGTAGGCTTCTGGGGTCTGGAAACACCATATATTTT
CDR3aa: CASSVGRLLGSGNTIYF

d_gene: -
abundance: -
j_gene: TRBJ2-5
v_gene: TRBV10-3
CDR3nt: TGTGCCATCAGAGGACAGTGGGAAGAGACCCAGTACTTC
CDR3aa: CAIRGQWEETQYF

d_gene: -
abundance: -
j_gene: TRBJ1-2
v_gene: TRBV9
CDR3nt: TGTGCCAGCAGGGCGAACAGGCCCCCTAACTATGGCTACACCTTC
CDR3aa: CASRANRPPNYGYTF

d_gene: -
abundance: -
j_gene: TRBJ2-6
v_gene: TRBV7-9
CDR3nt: TGTGCCAGCAGCGTCAGGGTAGCCGGGGCCAACGTCCTGACTTTC
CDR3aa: CASSVRVAGANVLTF

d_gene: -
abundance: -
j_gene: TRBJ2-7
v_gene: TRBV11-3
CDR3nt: TGTGCCAGCAGCTTAGCTAGCTCCTACGAGCAGTACTTC
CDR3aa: CASSLASSYEQYF

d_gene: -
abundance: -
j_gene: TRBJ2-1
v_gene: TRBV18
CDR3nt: TGTGCCAGCTCACCACCGACTAGCTACAATGAGCAGTTCTTC
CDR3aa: CASSPPTSYNEQFF

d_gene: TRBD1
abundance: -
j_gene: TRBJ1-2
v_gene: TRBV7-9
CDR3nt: TGTGCCAGCAGCTTCACAGGGGAAACTAACTATGGCTACACCTTC
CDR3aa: CASSFTGETNYGYTF

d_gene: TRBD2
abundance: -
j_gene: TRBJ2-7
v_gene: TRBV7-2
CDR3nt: TGTGCCAGCCGCCTAGACGGGGGGGCTCTTTGGGAGCAGTACTTC
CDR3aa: CASRLDGGALWEQYF

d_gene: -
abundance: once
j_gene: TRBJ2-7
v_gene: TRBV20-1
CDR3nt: TGCAGTGCCGTGACCCCCGGGGAGCAGTACTTC
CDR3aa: CSAVTPGEQYF

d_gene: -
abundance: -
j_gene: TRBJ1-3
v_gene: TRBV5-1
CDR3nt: TGCGCCAGCAGCCAGACGGGACCGGGATCTGGAAACACCATATATTTT
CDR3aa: CASSQTGPGSGNTIYF

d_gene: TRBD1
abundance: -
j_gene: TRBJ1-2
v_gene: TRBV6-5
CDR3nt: TGTGCCAGCAGTAAGGGACAGGGCCTCGGCTACACCTTC
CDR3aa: CASSKGQGLGYTF

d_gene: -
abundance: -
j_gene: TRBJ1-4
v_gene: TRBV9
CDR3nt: TGTGCCAGCAGCGTAAGGGAGGGCGAAAAACTGTTTTTT
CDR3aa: CASSVREGEKLFF

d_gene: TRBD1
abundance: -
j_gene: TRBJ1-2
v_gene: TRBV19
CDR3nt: TGTGCCAGCCGCACGACAGGGGGCAACTATGGCTACACCTTC
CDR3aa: CASRTTGGNYGYTF

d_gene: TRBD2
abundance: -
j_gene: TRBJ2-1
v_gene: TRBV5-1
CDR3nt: TGCGCCAGCAGCTTGGAGGGTCGGGGAGGGGAGCAGTTCTTC
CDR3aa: CASSLEGRGGEQFF

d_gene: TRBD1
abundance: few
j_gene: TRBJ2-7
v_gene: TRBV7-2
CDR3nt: TGTGCCAGCAGCGCCCTGGGACAGGGGAGCTACGAGCAGTACTTC
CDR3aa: CASSALGQGSYEQYF

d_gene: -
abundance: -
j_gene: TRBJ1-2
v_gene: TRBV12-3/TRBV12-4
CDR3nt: TGTGCCAGCAGTTTGGATCTCTATGGCTACACCTTC
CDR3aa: CASSLDLYGYTF

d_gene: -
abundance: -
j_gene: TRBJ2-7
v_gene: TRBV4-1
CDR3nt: TGCGCCAGCAGCCTGTCCGGGAGTTTGGTTGGAGAGCAGTACTTC
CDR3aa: CASSLSGSLVGEQYF

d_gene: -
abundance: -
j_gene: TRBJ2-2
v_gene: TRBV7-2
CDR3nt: TGTGCCAGCAGCTGGGGGGGACAGCAGAACACCGGGGAGCTGTTTTTT
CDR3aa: CASSWGGQQNTGELFF

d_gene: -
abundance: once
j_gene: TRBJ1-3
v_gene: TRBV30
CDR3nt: TGTGCCTGGAGTGACCCAGGAATTTACCGCTCTGGAAACACCATATATTTT
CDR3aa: CAWSDPGIYRSGNTIYF

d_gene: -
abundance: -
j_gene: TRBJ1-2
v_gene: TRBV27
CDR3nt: TGTGCCAGCAGCCCAACGACCGGCTCGTCGCGGGGCTATGGCTACACCTTC
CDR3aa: CASSPTTGSSRGYGYTF

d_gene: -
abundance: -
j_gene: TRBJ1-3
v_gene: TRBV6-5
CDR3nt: TGTGCCAGCAGTTACTCGTCAGGTACCTCTGGAAACACCATATATTTT
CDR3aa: CASSYSSGTSGNTIYF

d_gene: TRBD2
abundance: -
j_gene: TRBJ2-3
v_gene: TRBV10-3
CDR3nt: TGTGCCATCAGTGGGGCGGGGGGTACAGATACGCAGTATTTT
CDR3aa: CAISGAGGTDTQYF

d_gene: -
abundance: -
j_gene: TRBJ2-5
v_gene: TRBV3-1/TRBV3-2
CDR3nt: TGTGCCAGCAGCCTTGGAGCGACCCAGTACTTC
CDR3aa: CASSLGATQYF

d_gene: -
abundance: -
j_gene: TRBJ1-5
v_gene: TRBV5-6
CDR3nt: TGTGCCAGCAGCTTATTCCCTCTCGTTGACAATCAGCCCCAGCATTTT
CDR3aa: CASSLFPLVDNQPQHF

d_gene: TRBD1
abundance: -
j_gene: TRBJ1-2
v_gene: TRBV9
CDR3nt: TGTGCCAGCAGCGATAGGGACAGCTATGGCTACACCTTC
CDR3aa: CASSDRDSYGYTF

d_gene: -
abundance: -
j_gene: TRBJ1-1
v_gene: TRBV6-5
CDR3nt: TGTGCCAGCGTGGGCCGGGACCCCCAGAGGGCTTTCTTT
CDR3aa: CASVGRDPQRAFF

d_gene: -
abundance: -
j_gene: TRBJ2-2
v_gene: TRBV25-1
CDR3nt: TGTGCCAGCAGTTCAAAAGGGGTTGGGGGCACCGGGGAGCTGTTTTTT
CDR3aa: CASSSKGVGGTGELFF